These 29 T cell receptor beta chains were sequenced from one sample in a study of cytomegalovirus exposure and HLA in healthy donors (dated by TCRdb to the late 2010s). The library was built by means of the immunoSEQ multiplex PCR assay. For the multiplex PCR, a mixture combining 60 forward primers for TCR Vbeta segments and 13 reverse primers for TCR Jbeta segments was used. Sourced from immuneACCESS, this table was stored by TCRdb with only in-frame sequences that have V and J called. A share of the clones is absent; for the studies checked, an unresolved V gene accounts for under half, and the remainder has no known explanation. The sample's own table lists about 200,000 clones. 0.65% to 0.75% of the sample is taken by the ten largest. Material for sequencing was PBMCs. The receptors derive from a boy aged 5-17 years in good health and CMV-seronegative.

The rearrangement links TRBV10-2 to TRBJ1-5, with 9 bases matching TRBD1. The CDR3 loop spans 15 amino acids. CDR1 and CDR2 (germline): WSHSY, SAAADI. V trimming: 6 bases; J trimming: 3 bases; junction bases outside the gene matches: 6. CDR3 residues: CASSGQGINNQPQHF. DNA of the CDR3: TGCGCCAGCAGCGGACAGGGGATCAACAATCAGCCCCAGCATTTT.

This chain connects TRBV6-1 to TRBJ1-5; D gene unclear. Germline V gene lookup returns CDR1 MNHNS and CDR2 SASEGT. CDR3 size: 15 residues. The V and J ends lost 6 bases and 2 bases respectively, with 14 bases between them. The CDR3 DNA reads TGTGCCAGCAGCCCAACCCGGGGTGGCAATCAGCCCCAGCATTTT. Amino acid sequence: CASSPTRGGNQPQHF.

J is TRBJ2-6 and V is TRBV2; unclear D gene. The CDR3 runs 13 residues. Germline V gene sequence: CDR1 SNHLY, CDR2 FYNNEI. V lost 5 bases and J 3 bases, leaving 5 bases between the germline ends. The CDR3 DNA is TGTGCCAGCAGTACCAGTGGGGCCAACGTCCTGACTTTC. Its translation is CASSTSGANVLTF.

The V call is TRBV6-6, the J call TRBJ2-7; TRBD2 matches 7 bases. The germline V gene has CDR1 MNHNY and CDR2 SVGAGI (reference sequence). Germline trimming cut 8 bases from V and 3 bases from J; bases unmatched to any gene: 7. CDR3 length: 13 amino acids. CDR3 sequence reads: CASWGSGLYEQYF. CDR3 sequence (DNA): TGTGCCAGCTGGGGTAGCGGGCTCTACGAGCAGTACTTC.

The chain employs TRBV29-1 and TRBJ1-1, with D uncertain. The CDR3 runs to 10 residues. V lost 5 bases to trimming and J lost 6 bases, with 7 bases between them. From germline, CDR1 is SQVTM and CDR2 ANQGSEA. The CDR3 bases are TGCAGCGTTAATTACTCTGAAGCTTTCTTT. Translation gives CSVNYSEAFF.

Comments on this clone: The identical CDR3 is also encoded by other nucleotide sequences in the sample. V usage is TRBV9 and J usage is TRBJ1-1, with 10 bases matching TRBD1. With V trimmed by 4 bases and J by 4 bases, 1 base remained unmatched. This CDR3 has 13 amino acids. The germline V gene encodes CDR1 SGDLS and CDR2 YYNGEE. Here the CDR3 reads CASSRTGGTEAFF. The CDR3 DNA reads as TGTGCCAGCAGCCGGACAGGGGGCACTGAAGCTTTCTTT. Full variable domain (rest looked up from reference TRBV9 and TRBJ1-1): DSGVTQTPKHLITATGQRVTLRCSPRSGDLSVYWYQQSLDQGLQFLIQYYNGEERAKGNILERFSAQQFPDLHSELNLSSLELGDSALYFCASSRTGGTEAFFGQGTRLTVV.

The CDR3 sequence is CASSPMIAGVAYNEQFF. In DNA, the CDR3 is TGCGCCAGCAGCCCCATGATAGCGGGGGTCGCCTACAATGAGCAGTTCTTC. The chain recombines TRBV4-1 with TRBJ2-1; 9 nucleotides match TRBD2. With 4 bases clipped from V and 2 bases from J, the junction kept 9 bases outside the gene matches. The CDR3 runs to 17 residues. CDR1 and CDR2 from the germline V gene are MGHRA and YSYEKL.

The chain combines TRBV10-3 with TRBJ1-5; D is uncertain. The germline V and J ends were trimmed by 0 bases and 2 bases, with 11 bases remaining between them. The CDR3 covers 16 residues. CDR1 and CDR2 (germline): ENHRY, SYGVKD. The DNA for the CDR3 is TGTGCCATCAGTGAGTCCTCAGGTCGACGCAATCAGCCCCAGCATTTT. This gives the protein CAISESSGRRNQPQHF.

The CDR3 spells CASSLAGGGYGYTF. The DNA of the CDR3 is TGTGCCAGCAGCCTCGCAGGGGGTGGCTATGGCTACACCTTC. The chain carries TRBV9 and TRBJ1-2; 7 bases are shared with TRBD1. The length of the CDR3 is 14 residues. Looked up from germline, CDR1 is SGDLS and CDR2 is YYNGEE. Germline trimming cut 4 bases from V and 4 bases from J; bases unmatched to any gene: 7.

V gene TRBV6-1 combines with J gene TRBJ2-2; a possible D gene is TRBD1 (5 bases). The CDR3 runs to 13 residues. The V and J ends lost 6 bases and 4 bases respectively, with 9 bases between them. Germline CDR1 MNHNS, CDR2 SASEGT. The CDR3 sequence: CASSRQSTGELFF. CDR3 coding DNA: TGTGCCAGCAGCAGACAGAGCACCGGGGAGCTGTTTTTT.

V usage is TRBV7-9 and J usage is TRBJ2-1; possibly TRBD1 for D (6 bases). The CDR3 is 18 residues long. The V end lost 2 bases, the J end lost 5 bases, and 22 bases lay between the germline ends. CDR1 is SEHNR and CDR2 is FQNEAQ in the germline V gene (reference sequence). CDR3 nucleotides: TGTGCCAGCAGCTTATCCCATCTCAGGGACATGATGGACAATGAGCAGTTCTTC. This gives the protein CASSLSHLRDMMDNEQFF. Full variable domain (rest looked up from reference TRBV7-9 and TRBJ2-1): DTGVSQNPRHKITKRGQNVTFRCDPISEHNRLYWYRQTLGQGPEFLTYFQNEAQLEKSRLLSDRFSAERPKGSFSTLEIQRTEQGDSAMYLCASSLSHLRDMMDNEQFFGPGTRLTVL.

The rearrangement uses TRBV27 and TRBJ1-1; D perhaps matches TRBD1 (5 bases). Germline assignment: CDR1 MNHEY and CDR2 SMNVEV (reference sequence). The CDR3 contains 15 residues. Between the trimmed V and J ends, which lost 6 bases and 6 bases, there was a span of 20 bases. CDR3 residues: CASSETTSQGAEAFF. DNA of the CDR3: TGTGCCAGCAGCGAAACTACCTCTCAGGGTGCTGAAGCTTTCTTT.

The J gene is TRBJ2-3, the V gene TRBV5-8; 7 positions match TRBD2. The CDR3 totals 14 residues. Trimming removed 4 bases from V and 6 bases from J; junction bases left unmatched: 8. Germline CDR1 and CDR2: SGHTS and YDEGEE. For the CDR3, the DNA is TGTGCCAGCAGCCCGGGACTATGGCGCGATACGCAGTATTTT. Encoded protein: CASSPGLWRDTQYF.

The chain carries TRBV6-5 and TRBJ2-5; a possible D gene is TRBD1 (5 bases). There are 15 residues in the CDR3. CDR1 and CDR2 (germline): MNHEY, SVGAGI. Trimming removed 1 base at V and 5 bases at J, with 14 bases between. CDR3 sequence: CASSYYIRGEETQYF. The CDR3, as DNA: TGTGCCAGCAGTTACTACATTAGGGGCGAGGAGACCCAGTACTTC.

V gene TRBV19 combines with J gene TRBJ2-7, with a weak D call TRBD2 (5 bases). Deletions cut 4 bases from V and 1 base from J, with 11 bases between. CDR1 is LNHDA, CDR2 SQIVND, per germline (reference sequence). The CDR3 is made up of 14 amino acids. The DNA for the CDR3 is TGTGCCAGTAGTAGACCCGGGATATCCTACGAGCAGTACTTC. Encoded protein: CASSRPGISYEQYF.

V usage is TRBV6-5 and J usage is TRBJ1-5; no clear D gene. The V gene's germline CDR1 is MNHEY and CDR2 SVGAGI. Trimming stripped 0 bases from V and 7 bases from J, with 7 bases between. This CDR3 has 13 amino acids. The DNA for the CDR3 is TGTGCCAGCAGTTACTCCCACGGGCAGCCCCAGCATTTT. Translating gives CASSYSHGQPQHF.

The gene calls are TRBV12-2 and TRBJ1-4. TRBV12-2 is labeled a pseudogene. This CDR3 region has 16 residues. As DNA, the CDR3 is TGTGCAAGGCCTCAGATGGGGAGAGCAACTAATGAAAAACTGTTTTTT. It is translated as CARPQMGRATNEKLFF.

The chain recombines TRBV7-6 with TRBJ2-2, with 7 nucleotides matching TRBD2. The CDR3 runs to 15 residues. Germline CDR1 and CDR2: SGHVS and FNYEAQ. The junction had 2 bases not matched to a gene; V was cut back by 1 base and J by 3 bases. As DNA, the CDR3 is TGTGCCAGCAGCTTAGGGGGGGGTTACACCGGGGAGCTGTTTTTT. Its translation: CASSLGGGYTGELFF. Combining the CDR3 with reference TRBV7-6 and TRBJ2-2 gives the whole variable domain GAGVSQSPRYKVTKRGQDVALRCDPISGHVSLYWYRQALGQGPEFLTYFNYEAQQDKSGLPNDRFSAERPEGSISTLTIQRTEQRDSAMYRCASSLGGGYTGELFFGEGSRLTVL.

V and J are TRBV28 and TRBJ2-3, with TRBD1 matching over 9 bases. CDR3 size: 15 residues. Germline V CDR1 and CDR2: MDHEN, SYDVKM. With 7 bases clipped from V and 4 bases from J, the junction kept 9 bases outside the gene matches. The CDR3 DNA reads TGTGCCAGCACACTCCGGGACAGGGTGTCAGATACGCAGTATTTT. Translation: CASTLRDRVSDTQYF.

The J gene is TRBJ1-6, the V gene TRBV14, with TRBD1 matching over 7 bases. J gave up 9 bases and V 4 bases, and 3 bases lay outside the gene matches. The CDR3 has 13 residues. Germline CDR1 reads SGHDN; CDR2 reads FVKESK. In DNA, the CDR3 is TGTGCCAGCAGCCCGGACAGGAGTTCACCCCTCCACTTT. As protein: CASSPDRSSPLHF.

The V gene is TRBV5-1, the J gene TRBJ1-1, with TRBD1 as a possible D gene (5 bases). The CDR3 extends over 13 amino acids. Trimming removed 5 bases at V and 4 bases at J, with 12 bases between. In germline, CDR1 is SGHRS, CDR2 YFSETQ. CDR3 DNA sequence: TGCGCCAGCAGTATCGGGGGGATCACTGAAGCTTTCTTT. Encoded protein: CASSIGGITEAFF.

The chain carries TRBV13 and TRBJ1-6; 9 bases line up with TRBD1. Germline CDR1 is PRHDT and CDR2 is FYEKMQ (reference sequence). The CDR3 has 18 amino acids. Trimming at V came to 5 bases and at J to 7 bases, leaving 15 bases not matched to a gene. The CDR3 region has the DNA TGTGCCAGCAGCGGATCCGGGACAGGGTTTTCCCAAAATTCACCCCTCCACTTT. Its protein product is CASSGSGTGFSQNSPLHF.

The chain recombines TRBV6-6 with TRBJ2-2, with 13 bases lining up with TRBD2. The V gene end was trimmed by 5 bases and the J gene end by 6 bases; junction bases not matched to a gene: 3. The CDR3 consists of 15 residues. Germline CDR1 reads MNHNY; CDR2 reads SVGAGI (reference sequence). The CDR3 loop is CASSTSGGGAGELFF. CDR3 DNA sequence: TGTGCCAGCAGTACTAGCGGGGGGGGCGCCGGGGAGCTGTTTTTT.

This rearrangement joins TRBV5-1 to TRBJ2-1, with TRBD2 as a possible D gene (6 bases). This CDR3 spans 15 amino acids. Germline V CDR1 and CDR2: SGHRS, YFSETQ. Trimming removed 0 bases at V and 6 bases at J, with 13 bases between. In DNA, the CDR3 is TGCGCCAGCAGCTTGGCCGGCGGGGCGGGCAATGAGCAGTTCTTC. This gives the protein CASSLAGGAGNEQFF.

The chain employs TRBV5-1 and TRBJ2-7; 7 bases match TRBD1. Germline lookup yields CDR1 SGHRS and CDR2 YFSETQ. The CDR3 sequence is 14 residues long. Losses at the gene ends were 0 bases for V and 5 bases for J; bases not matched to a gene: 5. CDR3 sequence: CASSLGRGLNEQYF. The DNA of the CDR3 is TGCGCCAGCAGCTTGGGAAGGGGGCTGAACGAGCAGTACTTC.

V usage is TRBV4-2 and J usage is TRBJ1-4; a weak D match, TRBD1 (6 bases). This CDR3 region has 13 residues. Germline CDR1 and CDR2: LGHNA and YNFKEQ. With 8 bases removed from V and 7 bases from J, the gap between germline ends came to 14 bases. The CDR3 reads CASPGAASEKLFF. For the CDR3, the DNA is TGTGCCAGCCCAGGGGCAGCAAGTGAAAAACTGTTTTTT.

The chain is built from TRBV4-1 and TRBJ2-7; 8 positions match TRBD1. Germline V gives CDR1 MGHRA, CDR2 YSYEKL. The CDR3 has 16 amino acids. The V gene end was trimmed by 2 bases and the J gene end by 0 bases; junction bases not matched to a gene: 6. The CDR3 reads CASSQLRQGSSYEQYF. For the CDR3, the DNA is TGCGCCAGCAGCCAATTAAGACAGGGGAGCTCCTACGAGCAGTACTTC.

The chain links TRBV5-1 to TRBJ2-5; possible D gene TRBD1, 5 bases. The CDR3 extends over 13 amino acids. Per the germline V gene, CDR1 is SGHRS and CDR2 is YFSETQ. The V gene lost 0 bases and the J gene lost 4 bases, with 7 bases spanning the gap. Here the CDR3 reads CASSLVQGETQYF. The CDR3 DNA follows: TGCGCCAGCAGCTTGGTGCAGGGAGAGACCCAGTACTTC.

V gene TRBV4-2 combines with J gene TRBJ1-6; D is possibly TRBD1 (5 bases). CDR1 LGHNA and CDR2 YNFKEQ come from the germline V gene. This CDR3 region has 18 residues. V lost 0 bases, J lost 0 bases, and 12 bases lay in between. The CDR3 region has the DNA TGTGCCAGCAGCCAAGATCCCGGAGACAGCTCCTATAATTCACCCCTCCACTTT. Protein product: CASSQDPGDSSYNSPLHF.